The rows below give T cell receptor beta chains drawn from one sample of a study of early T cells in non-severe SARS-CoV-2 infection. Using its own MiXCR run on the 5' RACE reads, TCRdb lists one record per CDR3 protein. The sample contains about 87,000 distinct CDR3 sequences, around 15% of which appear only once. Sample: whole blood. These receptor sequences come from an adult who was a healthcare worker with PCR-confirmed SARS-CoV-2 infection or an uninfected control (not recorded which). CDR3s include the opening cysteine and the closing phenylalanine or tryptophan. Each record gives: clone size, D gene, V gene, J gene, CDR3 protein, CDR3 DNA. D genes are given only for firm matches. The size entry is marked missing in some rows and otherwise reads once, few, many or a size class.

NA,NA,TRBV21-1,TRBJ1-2,CASSVSPCLVYGYTF,TGTGCCAGCAGCGTCAGCCCGTGTCTAGTCTACGGCTACACCTTC
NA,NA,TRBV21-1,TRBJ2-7,CASSKDDEQYF,TGTGCCAGCAGCAAGGACGACGAGCAGTACTTC
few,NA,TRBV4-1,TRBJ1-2,CASSPGRGYGYTF,TGCGCCAGCAGCCCAGGACGGGGCTATGGCTACACCTTC
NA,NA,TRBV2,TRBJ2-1,CASSEPNEQFF,TGTGCCAGCAGTGAACCCAATGAGCAGTTCTTC
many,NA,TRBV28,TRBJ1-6,CASSETRVLHF,TGTGCCAGCAGCGAAACCAGGGTACTCCACTTT
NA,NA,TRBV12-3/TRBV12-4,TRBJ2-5,CASSLFAGIQETQYF,TGTGCCAGCAGTTTATTTGCGGGGATCCAAGAGACCCAGTACTTC
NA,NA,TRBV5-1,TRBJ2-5,CASSFGGERRKETQYF,TGCGCCAGCAGCTTTGGAGGGGAAAGGAGGAAAGAGACCCAGTACTTC
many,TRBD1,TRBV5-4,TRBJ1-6,CASSLPGQINSPLHF,TGTGCCAGCAGCTTGCCGGGACAGATTAATTCACCCCTCCACTTT
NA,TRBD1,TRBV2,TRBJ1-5,CASRAGGLGSNQPQHF,TGTGCCAGCAGGGCAGGGGGGCTAGGCAGCAATCAGCCCCAGCATTTT
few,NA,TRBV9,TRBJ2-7,CASSPTPAYEQYF,TGTGCCAGCAGCCCCACCCCCGCCTACGAGCAGTACTTC
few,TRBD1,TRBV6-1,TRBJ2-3,CASGDRGTDTQYF,TGTGCCAGCGGCGACAGGGGAACAGATACGCAGTATTTT
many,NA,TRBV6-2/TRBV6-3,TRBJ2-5,CASRPFLLGTQYF,TGTGCCAGCAGACCGTTTCTCCTTGGGACCCAGTACTTC
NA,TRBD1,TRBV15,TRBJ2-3,CATSRGRDRGPILTDTQYF,TGTGCCACCAGCAGGGGCCGGGACAGGGGGCCAATACTCACAGATACGCAGTATTTT
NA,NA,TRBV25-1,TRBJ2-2,CASSERTGELFF,TGTGCCAGCAGTGAACGGACCGGGGAGCTGTTTTTT
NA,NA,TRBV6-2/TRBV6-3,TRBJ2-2,CASSYLDTGELFF,TGTGCCAGCAGTTACCTGGACACCGGGGAGCTGTTTTTT
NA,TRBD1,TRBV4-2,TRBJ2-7,CASSQVGDRPHYEQYF,TGTGCCAGCAGCCAAGTCGGGGACAGGCCTCACTACGAGCAGTACTTC
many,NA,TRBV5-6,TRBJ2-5,CASSLAGNQETQYF,TGCGCCAGCAGCTTGGCAGGGAACCAAGAGACCCAGTACTTC
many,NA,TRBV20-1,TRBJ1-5,CSAQRQYSNQPQHF,TGCAGTGCCCAGCGACAGTATAGCAATCAGCCCCAGCATTTT
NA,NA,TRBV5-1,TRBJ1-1,CASSRGTPMNTEAFF,TGCGCCAGCAGCCGGGGGACTCCCATGAACACTGAAGCTTTCTTT
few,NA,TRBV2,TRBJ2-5,CASSETQGTETQYF,TGTGCCAGCAGTGAGACCCAGGGTACAGAGACCCAGTACTTC
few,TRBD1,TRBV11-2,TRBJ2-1,CASSGGDRGNEQFF,TGTGCCAGCAGCGGGGGGGACAGGGGCAATGAGCAGTTCTTC
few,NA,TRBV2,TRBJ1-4,CARGLATNEKLFF,TGTGCCAGGGGACTTGCAACTAATGAAAAACTGTTTTTT
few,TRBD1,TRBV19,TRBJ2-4,CASTVTGTEYLAKNIQYF,TGTGCCAGTACTGTCACCGGGACAGAATATCTAGCCAAAAACATTCAGTACTTC
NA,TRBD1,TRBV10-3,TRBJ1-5,CAISPGTGGSNQPQHF,TGTGCCATCAGCCCCGGGACAGGAGGGAGCAATCAGCCCCAGCATTTT
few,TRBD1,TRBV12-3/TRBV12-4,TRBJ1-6,CASSPGQTHNSPLHF,TGTGCCAGCAGCCCGGGACAGACGCATAATTCACCCCTCCACTTT
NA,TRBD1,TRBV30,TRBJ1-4,CAWGTAFLGSTNEKLFF,TGTGCCTGGGGGACAGCTTTTCTAGGATCAACTAATGAAAAACTGTTTTTT
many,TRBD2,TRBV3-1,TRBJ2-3,CASSRAGSTDTQYF,TGTGCCAGCAGCCGAGCGGGGAGCACAGATACGCAGTATTTT
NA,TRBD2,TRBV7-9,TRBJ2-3,CASSPSGLALTTDTQYF,TGTGCCAGCAGCCCTTCAGGACTAGCTCTCACCACAGATACGCAGTATTTT
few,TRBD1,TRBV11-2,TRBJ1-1,CASSLGQGAYGPEAFF,TGTGCCAGCAGCTTAGGACAGGGAGCCTACGGCCCTGAAGCTTTCTTT
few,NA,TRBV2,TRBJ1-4,CASVRGASSLLTNEKLFF,TGTGCCAGTGTAAGAGGGGCCTCCTCTCTACTAACTAATGAAAAACTGTTTTTT
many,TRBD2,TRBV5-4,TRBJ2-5,CASSLGAGVETQYF,TGTGCCAGCAGCTTAGGAGCGGGGGTGGAGACCCAGTACTTC
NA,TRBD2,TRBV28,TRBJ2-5,CASSPRAGEGTQYF,TGTGCCAGCAGCCCCAGAGCGGGGGAAGGGACCCAGTACTTC
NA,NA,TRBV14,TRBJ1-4,CASSQGRATNEKLFF,TGTGCCAGCAGCCAAGGCCGGGCAACTAATGAAAAACTGTTTTTT
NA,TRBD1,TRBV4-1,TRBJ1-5,CASSQAGGQAPNQPQHF,TGCGCCAGCAGCCAAGCCGGGGGACAGGCTCCCAATCAGCCCCAGCATTTT
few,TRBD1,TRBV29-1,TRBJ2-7,CSVEGQGATEQYF,TGCAGCGTTGAAGGACAGGGGGCAACGGAGCAGTACTTC
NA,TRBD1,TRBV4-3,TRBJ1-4,CASSQEVAGQGALGEKLFF,TGCGCCAGCAGCCAAGAGGTGGCGGGACAGGGGGCTTTAGGTGAAAAACTGTTTTTT
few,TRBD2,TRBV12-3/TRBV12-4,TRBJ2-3,CASSLGLAGDSTDTQYF,TGTGCCAGCAGTTTAGGTCTAGCGGGGGATAGCACAGATACGCAGTATTTT
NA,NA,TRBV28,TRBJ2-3,CASSTSRSTDTQYF,TGTGCCAGCAGTACTAGCCGCAGCACAGATACGCAGTATTTT
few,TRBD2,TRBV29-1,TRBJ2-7,CSVEPTSGPYEQYF,TGCAGCGTTGAACCGACTAGCGGTCCCTACGAGCAGTACTTC
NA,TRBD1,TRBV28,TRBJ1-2,CASSSGVGQEDGYTF,TGTGCCAGCAGTTCGGGAGTGGGACAGGAGGATGGCTACACCTTC
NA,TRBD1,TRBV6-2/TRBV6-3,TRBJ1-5,CASRAGTGESNQPQHF,TGTGCCAGCAGGGCCGGGACAGGGGAAAGCAATCAGCCCCAGCATTTT
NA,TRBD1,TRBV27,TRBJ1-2,CASSIQGGGYTF,TGTGCCAGCAGTATACAGGGGGGCGGCTACACCTTC